Presented here are 9 T cell receptor beta chains from one specimen sequenced in a study of identical twins. TCRdb independently ran MiXCR on the 5' RACE reads; one entry per CDR3 protein. The table has 1.5 million or so distinct CDR3 sequences, about 32% seen once. Sequenced sample: cord blood. These TCRs come from a newborn girl in good health.

The chain combines TRBV11-2 with TRBJ2-4, with D perhaps matching TRBD1 (5 bases). Germline lookup yields CDR1 SGHAT and CDR2 FQNNGV. CDR3 length: 12 amino acids. The V end was cut by 2 bases, the J end by 15 bases, with 14 bases between. The CDR3 spells CASSLLGDGRYF. Written as DNA, the CDR3 is TGTGCCAGCAGCTTACTAGGGGATGGGCGGTACTTC. Supplemented by reference TRBV11-2 and TRBJ2-4, the full variable domain reads EAGVAQSPRYKIIEKRQSVAFWCNPISGHATLYWYQQILGQGPKLLIQFQNNGVVDDSQLPKDRFSAERLKGVDSTLKIQPAKLEDSAVYLCASSLLGDGRYFGAGTRLSVL.

V usage is TRBV20-1 and J usage is TRBJ2-7, with 12 bases matching TRBD2. Per germline, CDR1 DFQATT and CDR2 SNEGSKA (reference sequence). The CDR3 runs to 17 residues. V was pared by 1 base and J by 7 bases, with 14 bases of the junction left unmatched. CDR3 residues: CSARVGSPSGRVNEQYF. In DNA form, the CDR3 reads TGCAGTGCTAGAGTGGGATCCCCTAGCGGGAGGGTCAATGAGCAGTACTTC.

The chain has TRBV7-2 and TRBJ2-5; the D gene is possibly TRBD2 (5 bases). Trimming left V 1 base short and J 2 bases short, with 14 bases between. Germline V gives CDR1 SGHTA, CDR2 FQGNSA. The CDR3 contains 16 residues. In DNA form, the CDR3 reads TGTGCCAGCAGCTTAGTTCGTGGAGCGGTACAAGAGACCCAGTACTTC. It is translated as CASSLVRGAVQETQYF. Based on the CDR3 plus reference TRBV7-2 and TRBJ2-5, the full variable domain is GAGVSQSPSNKVTEKGKDVELRCDPISGHTALYWYRQSLGQGLEFLIYFQGNSAPDKSGLPSDRFSAERTGGSVSTLTIQRTQQEDSAVYLCASSLVRGAVQETQYFGPGTRLLVL.

This chain connects TRBV20-1 to TRBJ2-3, with 9 bases lining up with TRBD1. Germline V gene sequence: CDR1 DFQATT, CDR2 SNEGSKA (reference sequence). This CDR3 comprises 15 residues. V dropped 0 bases and J dropped 4; count of bases not matched to a gene: 5. The CDR3 spells CSARDARTGADTQYF. The CDR3 bases are TGCAGTGCTAGAGATGCCCGGACAGGGGCAGATACGCAGTATTTT.

This clonotype appeared once. V and J are TRBV7-9 and TRBJ1-1, with unresolved D. The CDR3 sequence is 16 residues long. Trimming stripped 3 bases from V and 1 base from J, with 15 bases between. Germline V lookup: CDR1 SEHNR, CDR2 FQNEAQ (reference sequence). The CDR3 DNA reads as TGTGCCAGCAGCTTCCCGCAGAAAAGAGGGAACACTGAAGCTTTCTTT. This translates into CASSFPQKRGNTEAFF.

This sequence joins TRBV20-1 and TRBJ2-5; 9 bases line up with TRBD2. CDR1 DFQATT and CDR2 SNEGSKA come from the germline V gene (reference sequence). This CDR3 is 15 amino acids long. The trim removed 6 bases at V and 4 bases at J, leaving 12 bases unmatched. The CDR3 coding sequence is TGCAGTGCCAGCGTTAGCGGGAGTTTACGAGAGACCCAGTACTTC. Its protein is CSASVSGSLRETQYF.

As regards this clonotype: Since a much larger clone is just one base distant, this may be a read error. V usage is TRBV11-2 and J usage is TRBJ2-7; D uncertain. This CDR3 has 11 amino acids. Germline-derived CDR1 and CDR2 are SGHAT and FQNNGV. The CDR3: CASSRYQEQCF. CDR3 bases: TGTGCCAGCAGCCGTTACCAAGAGCAGTGCTTC.

The V and J genes are TRBV20-1 and TRBJ2-1, with TRBD2 identical over 8 bases. CDR1 is DFQATT, CDR2 SNEGSKA, per germline (reference sequence). The CDR3 sequence is 15 residues long. The junction had 4 bases not matched to a gene; V was cut back by 1 base and J by 2 bases. The CDR3 nucleotides read TGCAGTGCTAGAGGGGGTAGCGGGGCCTACAATGAGCAGTTCTTC. Translating it yields CSARGGSGAYNEQFF.

J is TRBJ2-3 and V is TRBV5-1; D remains ambiguous. The V end lost 2 bases, the J end lost 5 bases, and 15 bases lay between the germline ends. CDR1 and CDR2 (germline): SGHRS, YFSETQ. The CDR3 extends over 15 amino acids. The CDR3 region is CASSFPKGVQDTQYF. The CDR3 DNA sequence: TGCGCCAGCAGCTTCCCCAAGGGTGTCCAAGATACGCAGTATTTT.